Below, 28 T cell receptor beta chains from the same sample are listed, as sequenced in a study of OX40 agonist ivuxolimab in advanced cancers. Repertoires were generated with immunoSEQ multiplex PCR, while TCRdb's copy carries only in-frame clones and drops some. The sample lists some 73,000 clones; more than 80% were seen once. The material sequenced was CD4+ or CD8+ T cells sorted from blood, taken in a trial of the OX40 agonist ivuxolimab. The receptors were gathered from an adult with an advanced solid tumor such as melanoma, head and neck, liver or kidney cancer.

This clone was observed a handful of times. This chain uses TRBV27 with TRBJ2-5, with 8 bases aligning to TRBD1. Trimming at V came to 3 bases and at J to 4 bases, leaving 7 bases not matched to a gene. CDR1 is MNHEY and CDR2 is SMNVEV in the germline V gene (reference sequence). The length of the CDR3 is 15 residues. Here the CDR3 DNA reads TGTGCCAGCAGTTTTGGCAGGGGGCCCAGAGAGACCCAGTACTTC. Its translation: CASSFGRGPRETQYF.

The chain carries TRBV19 and TRBJ2-2; D perhaps matches TRBD2 (5 bases). The ends were cut back, 3 bases at V and 2 bases at J, with 10 bases in the middle. CDR1 LNHDA and CDR2 SQIVND come from the germline V gene (reference sequence). The CDR3 contains 15 residues. CDR3 nucleotides: TGTGCCAGTAGTATCCGAGGGATCAACACCGGGGAGCTGTTTTTT. It codes for CASSIRGINTGELFF. The full variable domain, in which reference TRBV19 and TRBJ2-2 provide the parts outside the CDR3, is DGGITQSPKYLFRKEGQNVTLSCEQNLNHDAMYWYRQDPGQGLRLIYYSQIVNDFQKGDIAEGYSVSREKKESFPLTVTSAQKNPTAFYLCASSIRGINTGELFFGEGSRLTVL.

This chain joins TRBV7-9 and TRBJ1-2; 11 nucleotides match TRBD1. This CDR3 is built from 13 residues. The ends lost 7 bases at V and 4 bases at J; junction bases unmatched: 2. The germline gives CDR1 SEHNR, CDR2 FQNEAQ (reference sequence). In nucleotides, the CDR3 is TGTGCCAGCATCGGGACAGGGGGCTATGGCTACACCTTC. Translation: CASIGTGGYGYTF.

This clone has only one observation. J is TRBJ1-1 and V is TRBV2, with D unresolved. Trimming took 8 bases from V and 5 from J, leaving 21 bases between them. Germline V gene sequence: CDR1 SNHLY, CDR2 FYNNEI. This CDR3 region has 15 residues. The CDR3 protein is CASRIKDGQGTEAFF. CDR3 nucleotides: TGTGCCAGCCGCATAAAGGACGGTCAAGGGACTGAAGCTTTCTTT.

The genes are TRBV5-1 and TRBJ2-1, with D perhaps matching TRBD1 or TRBD2 (6 bases each). Trimming took 0 bases from V and 10 from J, leaving 17 bases between them. The CDR3 contains 15 residues. Germline values: CDR1 SGHRS, CDR2 YFSETQ. CDR3 sequence: CASSLAGYGGREQFF. The CDR3 nucleotides read TGCGCCAGCAGCTTGGCCGGGTACGGGGGCAGGGAGCAGTTCTTC.

The chain combines TRBV7-6 with TRBJ1-3; D is undetermined. The CDR3 consists of 12 residues. The germline V and J ends were trimmed by 6 bases and 1 base, with 4 bases remaining between them. Germline lookup yields CDR1 SGHVS and CDR2 FNYEAQ. DNA for the CDR3: TGTGCCAGCAGGGGATCTGGAAACACCATATATTTT. Translating it yields CASRGSGNTIYF.

V usage is TRBV9 and J usage is TRBJ1-2, with 8 bases matching TRBD1. The CDR3 covers 15 residues. Germline V gene sequence: CDR1 SGDLS, CDR2 YYNGEE. V trimming: 0 bases; J trimming: 5 bases; junction bases outside the gene matches: 6. The CDR3 coding sequence is TGTGCCAGCAGCGTAGGGGGACAGGTCCCGTATGGCTACACCTTC. Translated, it gives CASSVGGQVPYGYTF.

The chain combines TRBV11-2 with TRBJ2-1; TRBD2 matches at 10 bases. J was trimmed by 8 bases and V by 3 bases; bases with no gene match: 16. From germline, CDR1 is SGHAT and CDR2 FQNNGV. This CDR3 is 18 amino acids long. The CDR3: CASSLRLGTSAISDEQFF. CDR3 sequence (DNA): TGTGCCAGCAGCTTGCGCCTGGGGACTAGCGCCATTTCCGATGAGCAGTTCTTC.

The chain links TRBV5-4 to TRBJ2-2; 9 bases are shared with TRBD1. Losses at the gene ends were 4 bases for V and 5 bases for J; bases not matched to a gene: 3. The germline gives CDR1 SGHNT, CDR2 YYREEE (reference sequence). This CDR3 contains 14 residues. The CDR3 DNA follows: TGTGCCAGCAGCAGACAGGGGGAAACCGGGGAGCTGTTTTTT. Translating it yields CASSRQGETGELFF.

V and J are TRBV5-1 and TRBJ2-2, with 7 bases fitting TRBD2. This CDR3 is 15 amino acids long. J was trimmed by 5 bases and V by 5 bases; bases with no gene match: 9. The V gene's germline CDR1 is SGHRS and CDR2 YFSETQ. The CDR3 sequence is CASRPGEGWTGELFF. DNA for the CDR3: TGCGCCAGCAGGCCCGGGGAGGGTTGGACCGGGGAGCTGTTTTTT. Full variable domain (outside the CDR3, taken from reference TRBV5-1 and TRBJ2-2): KAGVTQTPRYLIKTRGQQVTLSCSPISGHRSVSWYQQTPGQGLQFLFEYFSETQRNKGNFPGRFSGRQFSNSRSEMNVSTLELGDSALYLCASRPGEGWTGELFFGEGSRLTVL.

A single count supports this clone. The chain recombines TRBV4-1 with TRBJ1-5; D unresolved. Per germline, CDR1 MGHRA and CDR2 YSYEKL. The CDR3 has 17 amino acids. V was shortened by 0 bases and J by 3 bases, with 15 bases between the two germline ends. The chain's CDR3 is CASSQDPIGPNNQPQHF. The CDR3 region has the DNA TGCGCCAGCAGCCAAGATCCAATTGGTCCCAACAATCAGCCCCAGCATTTT.

The rearrangement uses TRBV6-1 and TRBJ1-3; D remains ambiguous. The length of the CDR3 is 16 residues. The germline gives CDR1 MNHNS, CDR2 SASEGT. The V end was cut by 0 bases, the J end by 0 bases, with 9 bases between. CDR3 sequence (DNA): TGTGCCAGCAGTGAAGCGACACAAGGCTCTGGAAACACCATATATTTT. Its protein is CASSEATQGSGNTIYF.

The V and J genes are TRBV9 and TRBJ2-1; D is unclear. Germline loops: CDR1 SGDLS, CDR2 YYNGEE. With 0 bases removed from V and 9 bases from J, the gap between germline ends came to 10 bases. The CDR3 sequence is 13 residues long. In DNA, the CDR3 is TGTGCCAGCAGCGTAGAGGGTTTTGGTGAGCAGTTCTTC. This codes for CASSVEGFGEQFF.

J is TRBJ2-7 and V is TRBV7-8; 8 nucleotides agree with TRBD2. Germline V lookup: CDR1 SGHVS, CDR2 FQNEAQ. This CDR3 is built from 13 residues. The V gene end was trimmed by 5 bases and the J gene end by 6 bases; junction bases not matched to a gene: 6. This chain's CDR3 is CASSKGRGGEQYF. CDR3 bases: TGTGCCAGCAGCAAGGGACGGGGGGGCGAGCAGTACTTC.

The chain employs TRBV10-2 and TRBJ1-1, with TRBD1 as a possible D gene (5 bases). Trimming took 7 bases from V and 0 from J, leaving 15 bases between them. Germline CDR1 reads WSHSY; CDR2 reads SAAADI. This CDR3 contains 15 residues. DNA for the CDR3: TGCGCCAGCACCCCAGGGCACAGAATGAACACTGAAGCTTTCTTT. Its translation: CASTPGHRMNTEAFF.

This clone was observed a handful of times. The rearrangement links TRBV7-8 to TRBJ1-1, with D maybe TRBD1 (6 bases). This CDR3 contains 15 residues. Trimming shortened V by 1 base and J by 1 base, and 10 bases separated the two germline ends. Germline assignment: CDR1 SGHVS and CDR2 FQNEAQ. The CDR3 reads CASSLVGGPNTEAFF. The CDR3 DNA reads as TGTGCCAGCAGCTTAGTTGGGGGCCCGAACACTGAAGCTTTCTTT.

This clone was found once. The rearrangement uses TRBV15 and TRBJ1-4; the match to TRBD1 covers 7 bases. Germline trimming cut 5 bases from V and 7 bases from J; bases unmatched to any gene: 4. This CDR3 comprises 13 residues. The germline V gene has CDR1 LNHNV and CDR2 YYDKDF (reference sequence). The CDR3 spells CATSATGFEKLFF. The CDR3 DNA is TGTGCCACCAGCGCGACAGGGTTTGAAAAACTGTTTTTT.

This clone turned up a few times. The V and J genes are TRBV18 and TRBJ2-3; a weak D match, TRBD2 (6 bases). Germline CDR1 KGHSH, CDR2 LQKENI. The length of the CDR3 is 17 residues. V lost 2 bases, J lost 3 bases, and 18 bases lay in between. The CDR3 coding sequence is TGTGCCAGCTCACCATACGCCGGGGACTTCTGGACAGATACGCAGTATTTT. This sequence encodes CASSPYAGDFWTDTQYF.

This sequence joins TRBV7-8 and TRBJ2-2; D is undetermined. Looked up from germline, CDR1 is SGHVS and CDR2 is FQNEAQ. V was shortened by 4 bases and J by 9 bases, with 9 bases between the two germline ends. The CDR3 totals 12 residues. CDR3 amino acids: CASSSSVRELFF. In DNA form, the CDR3 reads TGTGCCAGCAGCTCGTCGGTACGGGAGCTGTTTTTT.

The rearrangement links TRBV5-1 to TRBJ1-2, with 8 bases that match TRBD1. The germline CDR1 and CDR2 sequences are SGHRS and YFSETQ. V gave up 7 bases and J gave up 6 bases; unmatched junction bases: 20. The CDR3 extends over 17 amino acids. Here the CDR3 reads CASSQSGTGPLRDGYTF. CDR3 sequence (DNA): TGCGCCAGCTCTCAGTCCGGGACAGGACCCCTTAGGGATGGCTACACCTTC.

The chain joins TRBV12-2 to TRBJ1-5. TRBV12-2 is a listed pseudogene. The length of the CDR3 is 16 residues. CDR3: CASRLCGGRCNQPQHF. The CDR3 DNA is TGTGCAAGTCGCTTATGCGGCGGTCGTTGCAATCAGCCCCAGCATTTT.

The chain uses TRBV6-1 and TRBJ2-7, with a possible D match to TRBD1 (5 bases). Germline CDR1 and CDR2: MNHNS and SASEGT. Trimming stripped 6 bases from V and 2 bases from J, with 11 bases between. The CDR3 totals 13 residues. CDR3 coding DNA: TGTGCCAGCAGCCCAACAGGAACCTACGAGCAGTACTTC. Protein: CASSPTGTYEQYF.

The chain combines TRBV11-3 with TRBJ2-1, with D possibly being TRBD1 or TRBD2 (5 bases each). The V gene's germline CDR1 is SGHNT and CDR2 YENEEA. CDR3 length: 18 amino acids. V was cut by 0 bases and J by 0 bases, with 15 bases left in between. The CDR3 DNA reads TGTGCCAGCAGCTTAGAGGGCGGGTGGGACCTCTCCTACAATGAGCAGTTCTTC. It specifies CASSLEGGWDLSYNEQFF.

This clone was recorded once. The J gene is TRBJ1-2, the V gene TRBV6-6; D gene unclear. In germline, CDR1 is MNHNY, CDR2 SVGAGI (reference sequence). This CDR3 has 13 amino acids. Trimming removed 3 bases from V and 2 bases from J, with 7 bases in between. The CDR3 is CASSYLANYGYTF. In DNA, the CDR3 is TGTGCCAGCAGTTATTTGGCCAACTATGGCTACACCTTC.

The gene calls are TRBV6-4 and TRBJ2-5, with TRBD2 matching over 14 bases. V lost 2 bases and J lost 5; bases outside the gene matches: 7. The CDR3 spans 17 residues. CDR1 and CDR2 (germline): MRHNA, SNTAGT. The CDR3 nucleotides are TGTGCCAGCAGTGACGCTAGGACTAGCGGGAGGTTTGAGACCCAGTACTTC. This translates into CASSDARTSGRFETQYF.

The chain couples TRBV28 to TRBJ1-2; tentative D call: TRBD1 (5 bases). This CDR3 has 13 residues. CDR1 is MDHEN, CDR2 SYDVKM, per germline. With 3 bases removed from V and 4 bases from J, the gap between germline ends came to 9 bases. The CDR3 protein is CASSFGTAYGYTF. Here the CDR3 DNA reads TGTGCCAGCAGTTTCGGGACGGCCTATGGCTACACCTTC.

The chain recombines TRBV4-1 with TRBJ1-1; D is uncertain. The CDR3 length is 14 residues. CDR1 and CDR2 from the germline V gene are MGHRA and YSYEKL. V was shortened by 5 bases and J by 3 bases, with 13 bases between the two germline ends. In DNA form, the CDR3 reads TGCGCCAGCAGCAAATTCCCCCGGGACACTGAAGCTTTCTTT. The encoded protein is CASSKFPRDTEAFF.

This clone has a handful of counts. This rearrangement joins TRBV2 to TRBJ1-3, with D possibly TRBD1 on 5 matching bases. V lost 5 bases and J 7 bases, leaving 12 bases between the germline ends. CDR3 length: 13 amino acids. The germline gives CDR1 SNHLY, CDR2 FYNNEI. CDR3 protein: CASSSSRQNTIYF. CDR3 DNA sequence: TGTGCCAGCAGTAGCTCCAGACAGAACACCATATATTTT.